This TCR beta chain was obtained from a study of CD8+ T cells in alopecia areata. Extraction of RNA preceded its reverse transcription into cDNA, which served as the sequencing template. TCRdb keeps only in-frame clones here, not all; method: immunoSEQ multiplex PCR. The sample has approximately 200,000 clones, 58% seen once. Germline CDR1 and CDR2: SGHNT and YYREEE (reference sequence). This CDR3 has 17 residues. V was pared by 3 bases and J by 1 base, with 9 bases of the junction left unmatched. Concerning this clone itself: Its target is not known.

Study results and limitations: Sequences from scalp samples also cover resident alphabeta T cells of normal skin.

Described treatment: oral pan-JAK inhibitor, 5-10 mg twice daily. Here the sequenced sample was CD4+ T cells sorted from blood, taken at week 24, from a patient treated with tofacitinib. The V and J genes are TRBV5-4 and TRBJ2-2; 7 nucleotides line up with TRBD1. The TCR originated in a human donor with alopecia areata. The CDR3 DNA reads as TGTGCCAGCAGCTGGAAGTCCGGGACAGTGAACACCGGGGAGCTGTTTTTT. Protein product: CASSWKSGTVNTGELFF. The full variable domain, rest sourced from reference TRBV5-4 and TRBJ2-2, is ETGVTQSPTHLIKTRGQQVTLRCSSQSGHNTVSWYQQALGQGPQFIFQYYREEENGRGNFPPRFSGLQFPNYSSELNVNALELDDSALYLCASSWKSGTVNTGELFFGEGSRLTVL.